This TCR beta chain was sequenced for a study of early stage breast cancer tumors. Overall study context: About 80% of the 16 invasive tumors were ER+, PR+ and HER2-. Among roughly twelve ER+/PR+/HER2- tumors, eight were ductal, four lobular.

The data were produced by immunoSEQ multiplex PCR, yet TCRdb's version contains in-frame clones alone and is incomplete. Of tens of thousands of clones listed, 55% to 75% are singletons. This clone was found once. Its antigen is still unknown. General observations from the study: Functional markers like CD4, CD8 and FOXP3 were missed in bulk sequencing.

V was pared by 0 bases and J by 6 bases, with 8 bases of the junction left unmatched. CDR1 is SGHNT, CDR2 YYREEE, per germline (reference sequence). The CDR3 has 16 residues. The receptor was isolated from a person aged 45 to 59 with breast cancer. This chain links TRBV5-4 with TRBJ2-3, with TRBD2 matching 9 bases. Sequenced material: blood. CDR3 loop: CASSLAPAGGRDTQYF. The CDR3 region has the DNA TGTGCCAGCAGCTTGGCCCCAGCGGGAGGCCGCGATACGCAGTATTTT.